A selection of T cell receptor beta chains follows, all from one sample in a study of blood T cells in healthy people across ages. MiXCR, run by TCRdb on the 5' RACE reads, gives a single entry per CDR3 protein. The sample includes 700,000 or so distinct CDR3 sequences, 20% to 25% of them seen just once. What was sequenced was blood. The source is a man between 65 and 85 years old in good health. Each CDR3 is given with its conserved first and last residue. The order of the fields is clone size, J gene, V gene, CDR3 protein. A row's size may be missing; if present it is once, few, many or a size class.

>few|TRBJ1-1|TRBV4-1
CASSQEGGAPTEAFF
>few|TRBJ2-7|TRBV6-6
CASRPGQGAYEQYF
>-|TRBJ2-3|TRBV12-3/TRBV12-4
CASSITSLASTDTQYF
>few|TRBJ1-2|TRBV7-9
CASSLQTGSNYGYTF
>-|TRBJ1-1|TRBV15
CATSREYGQTGNTEAFF
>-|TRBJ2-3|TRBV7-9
CASRPSSTDTQYF
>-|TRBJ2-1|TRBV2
CASSGTSGGANNEQFF
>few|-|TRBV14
CASSQVGRPYEQYF
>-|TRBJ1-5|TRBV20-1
CSALLGQVGGASNQPQHF
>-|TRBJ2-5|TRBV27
CASRGWGQETQYF
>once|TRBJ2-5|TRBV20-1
CSAAPGTSGSGKETQYF
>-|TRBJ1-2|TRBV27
CASSPREGPFYGYTF